The 24 T cell receptor beta chains in this list originate from one sample, sequenced in a study of identical twins. From the 5' RACE reads, TCRdb called clonotypes with MiXCR, one entry per CDR3 protein. Of around 530,000 distinct CDR3 sequences listed, about 16% are singletons. The same data also went into a second study, on yellow fever vaccine responses in identical twins.

The sequencing input was CD4+ T cells sorted from blood. These TCRs come from a woman between 18 and 30 years old in good health.

This clonotype has only a few counts. V usage is TRBV18 and J usage is TRBJ2-5, with 7 bases that match TRBD1. Germline V gene lookup returns CDR1 KGHSH and CDR2 LQKENI. After removal of 1 base from V and 5 bases from J, the junction contained 7 bases not matched to a gene. The CDR3 length is 15 residues. CDR3 region: CASSPLQGRTETQYF. DNA of the CDR3: TGTGCCAGCTCACCACTACAGGGGCGCACGGAGACCCAGTACTTC.

The chain uses TRBV4-2 and TRBJ2-5; TRBD2 agrees at 12 bases. Unmatched junction bases numbered 6, after V lost 2 bases and J lost 5 bases. Germline CDR1 reads LGHNA; CDR2 reads YNFKEQ. The CDR3 covers 16 residues. The CDR3 region is CASSQQTSGGWETQYF. In nucleotides, the CDR3 is TGTGCCAGCAGCCAACAGACTAGCGGGGGCTGGGAGACCCAGTACTTC.

The genes are TRBV11-2 and TRBJ2-1; 10 bases line up with TRBD2. The CDR3 contains 17 residues. The germline V gene encodes CDR1 SGHAT and CDR2 FQNNGV. V trimming: 5 bases; J trimming: 7 bases; junction bases outside the gene matches: 14. CDR3: CASSRLFSGGASNEQFF. In DNA form, the CDR3 reads TGTGCCAGCAGCAGACTATTCAGCGGGGGGGCTAGTAATGAGCAGTTCTTC.

The CDR3 DNA reads as TGCAGTGCTACCGACACCTCCTACGAGCAGTACTTC. Translating it yields CSATDTSYEQYF. This sequence joins TRBV20-1 and TRBJ2-7; no clear D. Germline V CDR1 and CDR2: DFQATT, SNEGSKA (reference sequence). This CDR3 has 12 amino acids. Deletions cut 4 bases from V and 0 bases from J, with 7 bases between.

V is TRBV29-1 and J is TRBJ2-3, with D perhaps being TRBD1 or TRBD2 (5 bases each). V gave up 7 bases and J gave up 4 bases, with 15 bases separating them. CDR3 length: 13 residues. Germline assignment: CDR1 SQVTM and CDR2 ANQGSEA. CDR3 sequence reads: CSGGPGWADTQYF. The DNA of the CDR3 is TGCAGCGGGGGACCAGGGTGGGCAGATACGCAGTATTTT.

This sequence joins TRBV20-1 and TRBJ1-1; the match to TRBD1 covers 8 bases. V shed 1 base, J shed 1 base, and the junction held 5 bases outside the gene matches. The CDR3 is 15 residues long. Looked up from germline, CDR1 is DFQATT and CDR2 is SNEGSKA (reference sequence). The CDR3 sequence is CSARGQGSTNTEAFF. The DNA of the CDR3 is TGCAGTGCTAGAGGACAGGGGTCGACGAACACTGAAGCTTTCTTT.

This clonotype was picked up a small number of times. The chain combines TRBV7-3 with TRBJ2-1, with 9 bases aligning to TRBD1. V dropped 5 bases and J dropped 8; count of bases not matched to a gene: 10. Germline V CDR1 and CDR2: SGHTA, FQGTGA. This CDR3 is built from 15 residues. CDR3 nucleotide sequence: TGTGCCAGCAGCCCTAAGGGGACAGGGTTTGATGAGCAGTTCTTC. The encoded protein is CASSPKGTGFDEQFF.

The V and J genes are TRBV12-3 or TRBV12-4 and TRBJ2-1, with D possibly matching TRBD2 (5 bases). The CDR3 is 14 amino acids. Trimming cost V 3 bases and J 5 bases, with 11 bases left between them. CDR3 sequence reads: CASSFLSGNNEQFF. The CDR3 nucleotides are TGTGCCAGCAGTTTTTTAAGCGGTAACAATGAGCAGTTCTTC.

The gene calls are TRBV27 and TRBJ2-7; TRBD2 matches at 13 bases. Trimming cost V 5 bases and J 4 bases; bases outside gene matches: 2. The CDR3 consists of 14 residues. Germline V gene lookup returns CDR1 MNHEY and CDR2 SMNVEV (reference sequence). The CDR3 region is CASSVGLAGYEQYF. For the CDR3, the DNA is TGTGCCAGCAGTGTGGGACTAGCGGGATACGAGCAGTACTTC.

The chain carries TRBV20-1 and TRBJ2-3; perhaps TRBD2 as D (5 bases). The germline V gene has CDR1 DFQATT and CDR2 SNEGSKA (reference sequence). The CDR3 is 13 amino acids. V gave up 3 bases and J gave up 5 bases, with 12 bases separating them. CDR3: CSARGSLGDTQYF. The CDR3 region has the DNA TGCAGTGCTAGGGGGAGCCTAGGAGATACGCAGTATTTT.

J is TRBJ2-4 and V is TRBV2; D gene ambiguous. With 1 base removed from V and 0 bases from J, the gap between germline ends came to 7 bases. The CDR3 covers 15 residues. CDR1 SNHLY and CDR2 FYNNEI come from the germline V gene. This CDR3 reads CASSEVAVAKNIQYF. DNA of the CDR3: TGTGCCAGCAGTGAAGTCGCGGTAGCCAAAAACATTCAGTACTTC.

This clonotype was found a few times. The chain employs TRBV7-2 and TRBJ2-2; 12 bases fit TRBD2. Trimming removed 1 base from V and 6 bases from J; junction bases left unmatched: 9. Germline V gene lookup returns CDR1 SGHTA and CDR2 FQGNSA. This CDR3 contains 18 residues. This chain's CDR3 is CASSLGPRTSGIPGELFF. The CDR3 nucleotides read TGTGCCAGCAGCTTAGGGCCGAGGACTAGCGGGATCCCCGGGGAGCTGTTTTTT.

The sample holds a few counts of this clonotype. The chain links TRBV20-1 to TRBJ2-5, with unresolved D. Trimming pared 3 bases from V and 7 bases from J, leaving 9 bases between. The germline gives CDR1 DFQATT, CDR2 SNEGSKA (reference sequence). The CDR3 covers 11 residues. CDR3 in amino acids: CSASLDPTQYF. The CDR3 coding sequence is TGCAGTGCTAGTCTTGACCCGACCCAGTACTTC.

This clonotype came up many times. The chain combines TRBV2 with TRBJ2-1, with a possible D match to TRBD1 (6 bases). The CDR3 extends over 14 amino acids. V was cut by 7 bases and J by 0 bases, with 10 bases left in between. Germline loops: CDR1 SNHLY, CDR2 FYNNEI. CDR3 loop: CASTVDSSYNEQFF. CDR3 nucleotides: TGTGCCAGCACTGTGGACAGCTCCTACAATGAGCAGTTCTTC.

This clonotype was recorded a few times. This chain uses TRBV10-3 with TRBJ2-2; the D gene is possibly TRBD1 (6 bases). The CDR3 is made up of 15 amino acids. Germline values: CDR1 ENHRY, CDR2 SYGVKD. Trimming removed 6 bases at V and 0 bases at J, with 11 bases between. CDR3 protein: CAIRRTGSNTGELFF. Written as DNA, the CDR3 is TGTGCCATCAGGAGAACAGGGTCGAACACCGGGGAGCTGTTTTTT.

The genes are TRBV4-1 and TRBJ2-5, with TRBD2 as a possible D gene (5 bases). CDR3 length: 15 residues. Trimming took 0 bases from V and 3 from J, leaving 11 bases between them. Germline V CDR1 and CDR2: MGHRA, YSYEKL. For the CDR3, the DNA is TGCGCCAGCAGCCAAGATGTCGGGGTTAAAGAGACCCAGTACTTC. It translates to CASSQDVGVKETQYF.

This clonotype was recorded many times. The genes are TRBV5-1 and TRBJ2-3, with 16 bases aligning to TRBD2. CDR1 is SGHRS, CDR2 YFSETQ, per germline. The CDR3 extends over 17 amino acids. The junction had 7 bases not matched to a gene; V was cut back by 4 bases and J by 5 bases. CDR3 coding DNA: TGCGCCAGCAGCGCGGGGACTAGCGGGGGGGCAAGAGATACGCAGTATTTT. Amino acid sequence: CASSAGTSGGARDTQYF.

Only a few counts were recorded for this clonotype. The CDR3 sequence: CSAQRGQGNYGYTF. CDR3 sequence (DNA): TGCAGTGCCCAAAGGGGACAGGGAAACTATGGCTACACCTTC. The chain employs TRBV20-1 and TRBJ1-2; 9 bases are a match to TRBD1. V gave up 6 bases and J gave up 2 bases; unmatched junction bases: 7. Looked up from germline, CDR1 is DFQATT and CDR2 is SNEGSKA (reference sequence). The CDR3 is made up of 14 amino acids.

J is TRBJ2-1 and V is TRBV20-1; weak D call: TRBD2 (7 bases). Germline CDR1 DFQATT, CDR2 SNEGSKA (reference sequence). Trimming removed 6 bases at V and 4 bases at J, with 16 bases between. CDR3 length: 14 amino acids. CDR3 protein: CSASGASGYNEQFF. Written as DNA, the CDR3 is TGCAGTGCCTCAGGGGCTAGCGGATACAATGAGCAGTTCTTC.

The genes are TRBV6-5 and TRBJ2-5, with D perhaps matching TRBD1 (5 bases). CDR3 size: 15 residues. CDR1 is MNHEY, CDR2 SVGAGI, per germline. V lost 3 bases and J lost 5, with 16 bases in between. The DNA of the CDR3 is TGTGCCAGCAGTTATTCCCCAGGGCTTGGGGAGACCCAGTACTTC. Translating gives CASSYSPGLGETQYF.

The chain carries TRBV27 and TRBJ2-7; no firm D call. Germline CDR1 and CDR2: MNHEY and SMNVEV (reference sequence). The CDR3 covers 14 residues. Trimming left V 4 bases short and J 2 bases short, with 12 bases between. The CDR3: CASSSNRFPYEQYV. CDR3 nucleotide sequence: TGTGCCAGCAGTTCCAACAGATTCCCCTACGAGCAGTACGTC.

The table lists this clonotype with a few counts. The genes are TRBV28 and TRBJ2-3; a possible D gene is TRBD2 (5 bases). Trimming pared 6 bases from V and 8 bases from J, leaving 15 bases between. The germline V gene has CDR1 MDHEN and CDR2 SYDVKM. The CDR3 spans 13 residues. CDR3 region: CASSYSGRGTQYF. DNA for the CDR3: TGTGCCAGCAGCTACAGCGGACGGGGTACGCAGTATTTT.

The gene calls are TRBV6-1 and TRBJ2-7; 8 positions match TRBD2. With V trimmed by 6 bases and J by 3 bases, 16 bases remained unmatched. CDR3 size: 17 residues. CDR1 is MNHNS, CDR2 SASEGT, per germline. This CDR3 is CASSRTTSGSNLYEQYF. DNA for the CDR3: TGTGCCAGCAGCCGGACGACGAGCGGGAGTAATCTCTACGAGCAGTACTTC.

In this sample, this clonotype turned up many times. The CDR3 is CASSVGISGGQETQYF. As DNA, the CDR3 is TGTGCCAGCAGCGTAGGAATTTCGGGAGGGCAGGAGACCCAGTACTTC. This chain connects TRBV9 to TRBJ2-5, with 8 bases aligning to TRBD2. The CDR3 runs 16 residues. V lost 0 bases, J lost 5 bases, and 9 bases stayed unmatched. The germline V gene encodes CDR1 SGDLS and CDR2 YYNGEE.